This T cell receptor beta chain emerged from a study of cytomegalovirus exposure and HLA in healthy donors (dated by TCRdb to the late 2010s). The study in broad terms: According to an earlier analysis of 550 to 750 of the donors, about 170 million T cells yielded some 110 million unique TCR beta sequences and about 300 Gb of sequence data. The aim of the study was to test whether cataloging public T cell receptors could identify signatures of past pathogen exposure. In an earlier analysis of roughly 580 of the donors, high-throughput TCR beta sequencing was used to judge whether each TCR beta V gene segment behaved as functional or pseudogenic. HLA typing included class I and class II loci at four-digit resolution. Roughly 300 gigabases of sequencing data and around 90 million unique TCR sequences made up an early release that covered around 640 HLA-typed donors. Donor age, sex, ethnicity and CMV serostatus were compiled alongside the repertoire data. A later genetic analysis used genome-wide SNP genotypes for about 55% of the 666 donors, treating that subset as a discovery cohort. All discovery cohort repertoires had been generated using a single sequencing platform. Typing coverage differed by locus: A, B, C, DRB1 and DQB1 were typed in about 629-640 donors, DQA1 in 522, DPA1 in 600 to 610, and DPB1 in around 440. A later analysis re-examined previously published TCR beta repertoires from hundreds of donors and added high-resolution HLA genotyping to investigate patterns of TCR occurrence. Using immunosequencing, the study profiled T cell repertoires from 500 to 800 subjects and related those repertoires to cytomegalovirus serostatus. To predict cytomegalovirus infection status, the study combined high-throughput TCR immunosequencing, statistical association of individual TCRs with disease status, and machine learning. The genetic ancestry cluster associated with self-reported Caucasian donors included 70% to 85% of the 398 genotyped donors. Because of strong linkage in the cohort, a few DR-DQ haplotypes were treated as single units for association and clustering. Rather than drawing on any new phenotypic data, the later analysis identified candidate immune exposures from TCR beta sequences and the way those sequences occurred across donors. On average, around 240,000 unique TCR beta nucleotide sequences were sequenced per donor among about 400 genotyped donors of the cohort, with roughly 18% of those sequences being non-productive. Along with the roughly 710-subject first cohort, a separate validation cohort of about 110 different subjects was used.

For this clone: Its binding antigen is unknown.

Libraries were built with the immunoSEQ multiplex PCR assay. For the multiplex PCR, a mixture combining 60 forward primers for TCR Vbeta segments and 13 reverse primers for TCR Jbeta segments was used. A multiplex PCR assay on genomic DNA amplified the CDR3 region of rearranged TCR beta genes. On the Illumina HiSeq System, the amplified TCR beta libraries were sequenced as 87-base-pair reads. The original methods were these. A later analysis counted some 80 million unique TCR beta chains across the 700 or so repertoires, and some 12 million of these chains were shared by at least two donors. Raw reads were error-corrected and collapsed into unique sequences with a nearest-neighbor algorithm that merged closely related sequences to remove PCR and sequencing errors. V, D and J gene segments were assigned by aligning CDR3 sequences to IMGT reference sequences. For a sequence to be retained, at least a six-nucleotide match to both a V gene segment and a J gene segment was required. A rearrangement counted as productive if the CDR3 had no stop codons and remained in frame with V and J, and every other rearrangement counted as non-productive. CDR3 was defined by IMGT convention, running from the second conserved V-encoded cysteine to the conserved J-encoded phenylalanine. The earlier analysis of more than 450 of the donors excluded sequences that lacked an unambiguous match to a single V gene segment. In an earlier analysis of approximately 500 of the donors, a V segment was called functional when productive rearrangements were above 56.7%, and segregating when the standard deviation between donors exceeded 5%. A statistical classification framework was built for diagnosing cytomegalovirus status from the catalog of TCR beta chain sequences. In a later analysis, TCR nucleotide sequences were compared against IMGT/GENE-DB human TR gene sequences so that V and J genes could be assigned. The TCRdist pipeline was used in a later analysis to assign CDR3 sequences and most-parsimonious VDJ recombination scenarios. A later analysis defined each TCR beta chain by its CDR3 amino acid sequence plus V-gene family, and excluded reads lacking a unique V-gene family. In a later analysis, around 650 highly shared, low-generation-probability nucleotide sequences were removed to address suspected cross-contamination and a sequencing artifact. A later analysis calculated a clonal expansion index for each public chain from normalized within-repertoire ranks of inferred template counts. A later analysis computed generation probabilities with a VDJ recombination model fitted to out-of-frame rearrangements, and checked the results against IGoR. Hypergeometric tests were used in a later analysis to score TCR-TCR, TCR-HLA and TCR-CMV co-occurrence, with a repertoire-size bias correction applied to the TCR pairs. False discovery rates were estimated in a later analysis by permuting HLA or CMV assignments 20 times. A later analysis grouped co-occurring TCRs with DBSCAN, adding TCRdist sequence similarity when clustering within HLA-allele-positive subsets. Repertoires with fewer than 30,000 or more than 120,000 public chains were left out of co-occurrence clustering, as were a handful of repertoires with anomalous nucleotide sharing. This is the immuneACCESS table as TCRdb keeps it, with only in-frame sequences that have V and J called. A part of the clones is gone; compared with another copy, unresolved V genes explain less than half, and the rest is unexplained. V and J calls and clone size come straight from that table; D and trimming were deduced from the DNA. The table for this sample lists approximately 92,000 clones. The ten largest account for just under 3.5% of the sample.

The cohort comprised around 700 healthy bone marrow donors. Cohort members were all nominally healthy when sampled, although unrecorded immune exposures were likely present. The donor tested CMV seronegative, placing the donor among the roughly 400 seronegative members of the cohort. Each donor provided a peripheral blood sample, and peripheral blood mononuclear cells were used for TCR beta sequencing. The Qiagen DNeasy Blood Extraction Kit was used to extract genomic DNA from the blood cell samples. Looking up the germline V gene (reference sequence) yields CDR1 LNHDA and CDR2 SQIVND. Taken from cysteine to phenylalanine, the CDR3 has 12 residues. Only the CDR3 region is kept as DNA, spanning 36 bases read in frame from base 1. Trimming accounts for 10 bases at V and 9 bases at J, while the number of junction bases matched to no gene is 7. Overall study outcomes, separate from this receptor: Most CMV-associated TCR beta chains appeared to be HLA-restricted in a later analysis, and the HLA associations seemed to be driven largely by CMV exposure. A later analysis associated about 17,000 TCR beta sequences with specific HLA alleles at a false discovery rate of 0.05. Assigning TCR associations to individual alleles was difficult when HLA alleles, especially DR and DQ, strongly co-occurred. The only immune exposure information available for the cohort was CMV serostatus. A further reported finding was that TCR beta sequences accurately predicted the HLA-A and HLA-B alleles for most subjects in the first cohort. The cohort was sequenced for TCR beta chains only, and without alpha or paired-chain data the features that could be detected were limited. In a later analysis, several top co-occurrence clusters were reported to appear linked to parvovirus B19, influenza, CMV and Epstein-Barr virus. Cytomegalovirus status was reported to be diagnosed by the classifier with high specificity and sensitivity in both the original and validation cohorts. According to a later analysis, TCR association rates differed among HLA loci, with DRB1 alleles showing the most associated TCRs and HLA-C alleles showing the fewest. Compared with equally common non-associated chains, HLA-associated TCR beta chains in a later analysis were more clonally expanded and had lower generation probabilities. Across donors, most TCR sequences were observed very rarely, whereas some public TCRs were present in many individuals. In a later genetic analysis, a missense DCLRE1C variant was associated with V-gene and J-gene trimming of TCR beta chains, and the association was replicated in an independent cohort. A total of roughly 160 TCR beta chains were listed by the study as associated with cytomegalovirus. The 87-base-pair reads could not distinguish some IMGT-functional V segments, including TRBV6-2 and TRBV6-3, so those segments were excluded. HLA typing was unavailable for some donors at each locus, so association tests used only the typed subset. It was suggested by the authors that the approach could potentially be generalized to other disease states and immunological phenotypes. In a later genetic analysis, fewer N-insertions in productive TCRs were reported among donors in an Asian-associated ancestry cluster than the approximately 630-donor mean. Presence/absence analyses assumed roughly uniform sequencing depth across donors, an assumption that may not hold. Correlated functional status among segregating V segments might be attributable to linkage disequilibrium, but an unknown experimental factor could not be ruled out. A cluster of highly shared sequence variants was judged likely to represent a technical artifact of the sequencing pipeline. Over 15 rarely observed V segments, including chromosome 9 orphons, were excluded from the earlier analysis of almost 600 of the donors because counts were too low. A few of the identified cytomegalovirus-associated TCR beta chains were confirmed in vitro to be specific for cytomegalovirus antigens. In an earlier analysis of more than 450 of the donors, most TCR beta V segments were observed in productive rearrangements about 87% or about 30% of the time, broadly matching IMGT annotations.

The chain uses TRBV19 and TRBJ2-2; 8 of the junction bases match TRBD2. This clonotype was obtained from a woman younger than 45 in good health and CMV-seronegative. The sequencing input was PBMCs. The base sequence is TGTGCCACCCCCGGCGGGAGGAGGGAGCTGTTTTTT. The encoded protein is CATPGGRRELFF.